The 18 T cell receptor beta chains reported below all come from one sample, sequenced in a study of cytomegalovirus exposure and HLA in healthy donors. The PCR made use of 60 Vbeta and 13 Jbeta primers. The data were produced by immunoSEQ multiplex PCR, yet TCRdb's version contains in-frame clones alone and is incomplete. The sample yields about 150,000 clones, 60% to 80% seen once. Sequenced sample: PBMCs. These receptors were collected from a man in his late teens or twenties in good health and CMV-seropositive.

V is TRBV28 and J is TRBJ2-1; TRBD2 matches at 12 bases. Germline V lookup: CDR1 MDHEN, CDR2 SYDVKM. The CDR3 runs to 17 residues. J gave up 4 bases and V 4 bases, and 8 bases lay outside the gene matches. CDR3 in DNA: TGTGCCAGCAGTTCTCCATCACTAGCGGGAGGTTACAATGAGCAGTTCTTC. As protein: CASSSPSLAGGYNEQFF.

V is TRBV5-1 and J is TRBJ2-7, with D tentatively TRBD2 (6 bases). Germline loops: CDR1 SGHRS, CDR2 YFSETQ. V dropped 1 base and J dropped 0 bases, with 11 bases sitting between them. The CDR3 has 15 residues. The CDR3 region is CASSLYWEASYEQYF. In DNA, the CDR3 is TGCGCCAGCAGCTTGTATTGGGAGGCCTCCTACGAGCAGTACTTC.

V usage is TRBV5-1 and J usage is TRBJ1-2; D not resolved. This CDR3 spans 15 amino acids. Germline CDR1 SGHRS, CDR2 YFSETQ. V lost 3 bases, J lost 2 bases, and 14 bases lay in between. CDR3 sequence reads: CASSSLPHQNYGYTF. The CDR3 DNA follows: TGCGCCAGCAGCTCTCTCCCCCACCAGAACTATGGCTACACCTTC.

This chain links TRBV11-2 with TRBJ2-2; 9 positions match TRBD1. The ends lost 4 bases at V and 2 bases at J; junction bases unmatched: 8. The CDR3 has 17 amino acids. Germline-derived CDR1 and CDR2 are SGHAT and FQNNGV. The CDR3 spells CASSSRRDRVNTGELFF. As DNA, the CDR3 is TGTGCCAGCAGCTCACGTCGGGACAGGGTAAACACCGGGGAGCTGTTTTTT.

The chain uses TRBV19 and TRBJ1-1, with 7 bases aligning to TRBD1. CDR1 is LNHDA, CDR2 SQIVND, per germline (reference sequence). The V segment lost 7 bases and the J segment 4 bases; nucleotides outside the gene matches: 9. CDR3 length: 14 amino acids. The chain's CDR3 is CASTGQERGTEAFF. CDR3 DNA sequence: TGTGCCAGTACAGGACAGGAGAGGGGCACTGAAGCTTTCTTT. Full variable domain (rest looked up from reference TRBV19 and TRBJ1-1): DGGITQSPKYLFRKEGQNVTLSCEQNLNHDAMYWYRQDPGQGLRLIYYSQIVNDFQKGDIAEGYSVSREKKESFPLTVTSAQKNPTAFYLCASTGQERGTEAFFGQGTRLTVV.

V is TRBV28 and J is TRBJ2-7; 9 nucleotides agree with TRBD1. CDR3 length: 16 amino acids. Germline loops: CDR1 MDHEN, CDR2 SYDVKM. The ends lost 2 bases at V and 7 bases at J; junction bases unmatched: 12. DNA for the CDR3: TGTGCCAGCAGTTTACGGGACAGGGTGAGGGTTAAGGAGCAGTACTTC. The encoded protein is CASSLRDRVRVKEQYF.

V usage is TRBV18 and J usage is TRBJ2-2; TRBD2 is a possible D gene (6 bases). With 8 bases removed from V and 0 bases from J, the gap between germline ends came to 13 bases. The CDR3 spans 15 residues. Germline lookup yields CDR1 KGHSH and CDR2 LQKENI. CDR3 DNA: TGTGCCAGCACCTCCGGGACTGCGAACACCGGGGAGCTGTTTTTT. Protein product: CASTSGTANTGELFF.

The chain uses TRBV6-5 and TRBJ2-7, with D hard to call. The germline V gene encodes CDR1 MNHEY and CDR2 SVGAGI. Trimming removed 6 bases at V and 6 bases at J, with 21 bases between. The CDR3 is 15 residues long. CDR3 coding DNA: TGTGCCAGCAGACGCGATAGTTTGTTACTGTCCGAGCAGTACTTC. Translated, it gives CASRRDSLLLSEQYF.

V and J are TRBV9 and TRBJ2-3; D is uncertain. This CDR3 has 12 residues. Germline V lookup: CDR1 SGDLS, CDR2 YYNGEE. V shed 0 bases and J shed 4 bases, with 3 bases lying between them. The CDR3 nucleotides are TGTGCCAGCAGCGTAGTCGCAGATACGCAGTATTTT. The encoded protein is CASSVVADTQYF.

The rearrangement uses TRBV13 and TRBJ2-1; 8 bases fit TRBD1. The V gene's germline CDR1 is PRHDT and CDR2 FYEKMQ (reference sequence). The CDR3 sequence is 16 residues long. J was trimmed by 4 bases and V by 3 bases; bases with no gene match: 8. Here the CDR3 reads CASSFGSGGLYNEQFF. The DNA for the CDR3 is TGTGCCAGCAGCTTCGGGTCAGGGGGCTTGTACAATGAGCAGTTCTTC.

This chain joins TRBV2 and TRBJ2-3; D may be TRBD1 (6 bases). The germline V gene encodes CDR1 SNHLY and CDR2 FYNNEI. This CDR3 spans 12 amino acids. V was shortened by 10 bases and J by 2 bases, with 10 bases between the two germline ends. The chain's CDR3 is CATGQFTDTQYF. The CDR3 nucleotides read TGTGCCACCGGACAGTTCACAGATACGCAGTATTTT.

The CDR3 here is CASSGTGGVNEQFF. The DNA of the CDR3 is TGTGCCAGCAGCGGCACAGGGGGCGTCAATGAGCAGTTCTTC. The chain couples TRBV9 to TRBJ2-1, with TRBD1 matching over 9 bases. The CDR3 length is 14 residues. Trimming at V came to 3 bases and at J to 6 bases, leaving 4 bases not matched to a gene. Germline loops: CDR1 SGDLS, CDR2 YYNGEE.

V usage is TRBV28 and J usage is TRBJ1-2; D unclear. Germline CDR1 reads MDHEN; CDR2 reads SYDVKM. This CDR3 comprises 15 residues. V lost 3 bases to trimming and J lost 5 bases, with 16 bases between them. CDR3 loop: CASSLRSLRAYGYTF. Here the CDR3 DNA reads TGTGCCAGCAGTTTGCGTAGTTTGAGGGCGTATGGCTACACCTTC.

This chain joins TRBV18 and TRBJ2-2; D is possibly TRBD1 (5 bases). The CDR3 has 15 residues. The germline CDR1 and CDR2 sequences are KGHSH and LQKENI. V was pared by 3 bases and J by 6 bases, with 14 bases between. The DNA of the CDR3 is TGTGCCAGCTCACCTCGGACAAGTAGCCCCGGGGAGCTGTTTTTT. It encodes CASSPRTSSPGELFF.

V is TRBV28 and J is TRBJ2-7; 8 nucleotides agree with TRBD1. V was clipped by 5 bases and J by 7 bases; unmatched bases: 7. The CDR3 spans 13 residues. The germline V gene has CDR1 MDHEN and CDR2 SYDVKM. Here the CDR3 reads CASSPDRASEQYF. The CDR3 region has the DNA TGTGCCAGCAGTCCGGACAGGGCCAGTGAGCAGTACTTC.

The rearrangement uses TRBV14 and TRBJ1-2; D remains unclear. Germline lookup yields CDR1 SGHDN and CDR2 FVKESK. This CDR3 contains 12 residues. V shed 1 base and J shed 8 bases, with 8 bases lying between them. This CDR3 reads CASSQGGLGYTF. In DNA form, the CDR3 reads TGTGCCAGCAGCCAAGGTGGACTGGGCTACACCTTC. Together with reference TRBV14 and TRBJ1-2, the CDR3 gives the full variable domain: EAGVTQFPSHSVIEKGQTVTLRCDPISGHDNLYWYRRVMGKEIKFLLHFVKESKQDESGMPNNRFLAERTGGTYSTLKVQPAELEDSGVYFCASSQGGLGYTFGSGTRLTVV.

This clone was recorded a few times. The V and J genes are TRBV6-5 and TRBJ2-1; 11 positions match TRBD2. The V gene end was trimmed by 0 bases and the J gene end by 8 bases; junction bases not matched to a gene: 6. Germline-derived CDR1 and CDR2 are MNHEY and SVGAGI. The CDR3 is made up of 16 amino acids. CDR3 coding DNA: TGTGCCAGCAGTTACTCGAGAACTAGCGGGAGTCATGAGCAGTTCTTC. This codes for CASSYSRTSGSHEQFF.

The chain has TRBV9 and TRBJ2-7; 10 bases agree with TRBD1. Losses at the gene ends were 5 bases for V and 5 bases for J; bases not matched to a gene: 1. The germline V gene has CDR1 SGDLS and CDR2 YYNGEE. The CDR3 contains 12 residues. CDR3 region: CASRTGGNEQYF. The CDR3 DNA is TGTGCCAGCAGGACAGGGGGCAACGAGCAGTACTTC.